The subject of this entry is one TCR beta chain. The data stem from a study of blood T cell repertoires in COVID-19. In the study's own analysis: Reference gene primer amplification gave estimated nucleated cell counts. Measured with immunoSEQ multiplex PCR; TCRdb has only the in-frame clones, and not every one. V and J calls plus clone size are reproduced from that table; the DNA served to infer D and trimming. This repertoire shows a few hundred thousand clones, around nine tenths found once; its top ten account for about 1.1%. Sample: PBMCs or T cells enriched from blood (not recorded which). This receptor was obtained from a woman between 18 and 30 years old who had recovered from COVID-19.

The CDR3: CASSFGEEYQPQHF. DNA for the CDR3: TGTGCCAGCAGCTTCGGGGAAGAGTATCAGCCCCAGCATTTT. This chain links TRBV5-5 with TRBJ1-5; D remains unclear. V lost 2 bases to trimming and J lost 5 bases, with 11 bases between them. Germline loops: CDR1 SGHKS, CDR2 YYEKEE (reference sequence). The CDR3 has 14 amino acids. Full variable domain (outside the CDR3, taken from reference TRBV5-5 and TRBJ1-5): DAGVTQSPTHLIKTRGQQVTLRCSPISGHKSVSWYQQVLGQGPQFIFQYYEKEERGRGNFPDRFSARQFPNYSSELNVNALLLGDSALYLCASSFGEEYQPQHFGDGTRLSIL.